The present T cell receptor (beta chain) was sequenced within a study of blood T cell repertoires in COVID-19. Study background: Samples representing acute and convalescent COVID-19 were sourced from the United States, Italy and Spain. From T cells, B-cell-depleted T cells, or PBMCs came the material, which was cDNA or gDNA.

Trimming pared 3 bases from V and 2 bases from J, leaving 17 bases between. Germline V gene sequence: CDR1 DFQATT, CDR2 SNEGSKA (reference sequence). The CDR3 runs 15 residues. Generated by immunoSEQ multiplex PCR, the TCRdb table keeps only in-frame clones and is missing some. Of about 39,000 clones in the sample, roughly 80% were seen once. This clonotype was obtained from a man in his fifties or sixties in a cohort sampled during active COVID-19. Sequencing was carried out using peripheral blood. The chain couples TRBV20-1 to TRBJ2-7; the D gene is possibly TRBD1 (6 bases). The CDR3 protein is CSASPETGSPYEQYF. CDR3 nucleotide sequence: TGCAGTGCTAGTCCGGAAACAGGGAGCCCCTACGAGCAGTACTTC.